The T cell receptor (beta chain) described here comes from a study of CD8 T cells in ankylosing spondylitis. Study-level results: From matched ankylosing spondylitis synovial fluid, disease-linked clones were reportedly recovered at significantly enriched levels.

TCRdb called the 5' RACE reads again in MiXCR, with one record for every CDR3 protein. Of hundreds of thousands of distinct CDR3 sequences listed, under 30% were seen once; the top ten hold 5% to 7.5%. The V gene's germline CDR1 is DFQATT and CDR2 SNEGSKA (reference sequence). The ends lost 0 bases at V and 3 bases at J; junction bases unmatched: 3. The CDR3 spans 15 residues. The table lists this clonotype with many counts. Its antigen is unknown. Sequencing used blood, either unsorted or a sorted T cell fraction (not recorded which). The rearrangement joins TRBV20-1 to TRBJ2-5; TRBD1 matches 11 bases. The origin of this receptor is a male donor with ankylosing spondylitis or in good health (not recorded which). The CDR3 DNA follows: TGCAGTGCTAGAGAAGGACAGGGGGCGGAAGAGACCCAGTACTTC. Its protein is CSAREGQGAEETQYF.